The T cell receptor (beta chain) described here comes from a study of blood T cells in healthy people across ages. Study overall: Template switching recovered approximately one barcoded beta molecule for every two T cells.

Per sample, a minimum of 6.5 million PBMCs were isolated. Turning to this clonotype: Its antigen remains unknown.

The study's findings and limits: When set beside aged donors, long-lived donors presented more naive CD4+ cells and higher diversity.

This CDR3 has 16 amino acids. In germline, CDR1 is LGHDT, CDR2 YNNKEL (reference sequence). The V gene lost 0 bases and the J gene lost 5 bases, with 14 bases spanning the gap. A second PCR, run for roughly 7 to 12 cycles, used a sample-barcoded 5' primer plus a J-beta primer mix. A template-switch adaptor with 12 random nucleotides tagged each cDNA molecule. TCRdb used MiXCR to reprocess the 5' RACE reads, holding one entry per CDR3 protein. The repertoire holds under 2,000,000 distinct CDR3 sequences, around half seen once, with less than 2.5% in the top ten. Specimen: blood. J is TRBJ2-1 and V is TRBV3-1; D assignment may be TRBD1 or TRBD2 (6 bases each). The source of this sequence is a woman aged 40-49 years in good health. This chain's CDR3 is CASSQDRVGGHNEQFF. For the CDR3, the DNA is TGTGCCAGCAGCCAAGATAGGGTTGGGGGGCACAATGAGCAGTTCTTC.